This T cell receptor (beta chain) was identified during a study of radiotherapy plus CTLA-4 blockade in lung cancer. Whole-study context: Objective responses were documented in roughly 20% of patients, with disease control in 31%.

V lost 0 bases, J lost 0 bases, and 12 bases lay in between. Germline CDR1 and CDR2: SGHVS and FQNEAQ. The CDR3 has 17 residues. The data were produced by immunoSEQ multiplex PCR, yet TCRdb's version contains in-frame clones alone and is incomplete. The sample has about 62,000 clones, approximately 79% seen once. Focal radiation plus CTLA-4 blockade with ipilimumab was given to patients with chemo-refractory metastatic non-small-cell lung cancer. Worth noting for this clone: The target antigen is unknown.

Study-wide findings and caveats: Following radiotherapy plus ipilimumab, tumor-derived TCR clones expanded in the blood. Interferon-beta and early blood T cell clone dynamics reportedly predicted response best.

This receptor was obtained from a human donor with non-small cell lung cancer who had a complete response to radiotherapy plus ipilimumab. The chain recombines TRBV7-8 with TRBJ2-4, with D perhaps matching TRBD2 (6 bases). Sequenced material: peripheral blood, taken from a patient treated with radiotherapy plus ipilimumab. CDR3 DNA sequence: TGTGCCAGCAGCTTAGCCGGGAGCTTCCTAGCCAAAAACATTCAGTACTTC. It yields the protein CASSLAGSFLAKNIQYF.